This TCR beta chain was documented in a study of vaccination and CD4 T cells after COVID-19. The sample holds a few counts of this clonotype. Its antigen is not known. Specified treatment: roughly 11-day PBMC culture with coronavirus spike peptide pools or control peptides (ViraFEST assay). Study-wide findings and caveats: For convalescent patients, a median about 86% of reactive clones surfaced exclusively after vaccination.

Scientists ran DNA taken from cultured CD4+ T cells through the Oncomine TCR Beta short-read assay for sequencing. In TCRdb, the PCR reads were re-called with MiXCR into one record per CDR3 protein. Found here are 15,000 to 20,000 distinct CDR3 sequences, roughly 59% of them singletons; the top ten hold 9.4%. Between the trimmed V and J ends, which lost 3 bases and 2 bases, there was a span of 12 bases. The CDR3 is 14 amino acids. Germline-derived CDR1 and CDR2 are SGHRS and YFSETQ. This chain links TRBV5-1 with TRBJ2-7; D may match TRBD1 or TRBD2 (5 bases each). The receptor was derived from a human donor who had recovered from COVID-19. Sequenced sample: CD4+ T cells from blood, cultured in vitro. CDR3 DNA sequence: TGCGCCAGCAGCTCCTCGGGACCGCCCTACGAGCAGTACTTC. This codes for CASSSSGPPYEQYF.